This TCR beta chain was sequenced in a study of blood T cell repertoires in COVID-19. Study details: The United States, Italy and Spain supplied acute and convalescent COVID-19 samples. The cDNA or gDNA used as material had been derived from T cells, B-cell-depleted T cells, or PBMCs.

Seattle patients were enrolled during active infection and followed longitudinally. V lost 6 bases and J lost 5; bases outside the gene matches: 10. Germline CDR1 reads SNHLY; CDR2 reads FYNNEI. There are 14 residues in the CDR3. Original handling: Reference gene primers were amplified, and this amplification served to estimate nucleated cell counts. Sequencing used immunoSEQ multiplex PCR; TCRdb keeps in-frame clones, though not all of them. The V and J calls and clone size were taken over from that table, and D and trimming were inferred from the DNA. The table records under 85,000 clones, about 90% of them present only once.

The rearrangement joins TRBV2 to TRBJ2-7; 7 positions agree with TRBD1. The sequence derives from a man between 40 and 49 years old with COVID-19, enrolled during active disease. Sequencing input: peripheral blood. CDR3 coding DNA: TGTGCCAGCAGACCAGGGGGTTCTCGGAACGAGCAGTACTTC. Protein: CASRPGGSRNEQYF.